Listed here are 20 T cell receptor beta chains from one sample, sequenced in a study of beta chain features in type 1 diabetes. The entirety of the isolated RNA underwent reverse transcription, so expressed TCRB transcripts were sequenced. The table came from immunoSEQ multiplex PCR; TCRdb's copy has only in-frame clones and leaves some out. The data contain 310,000 or so clones, 6.5% to 10% of them singletons. Sequences were obtained from central memory CD4+ T cells from blood. The source of these receptors is a young woman in good health.

In its sample, this clone was seen a few times. The chain employs TRBV7-9 and TRBJ2-1; D remains ambiguous. The CDR3 is 11 amino acids. Per germline, CDR1 SEHNR and CDR2 FQNEAQ (reference sequence). V was shortened by 5 bases and J by 7 bases, with 6 bases between the two germline ends. CDR3 region: CASSLRNEQFF. For the CDR3, the DNA is TGTGCCAGCAGCCTTCGGAATGAGCAGTTCTTC.

The chain links TRBV11-2 to TRBJ2-7; the match to TRBD2 covers 10 bases. CDR1 is SGHAT and CDR2 is FQNNGV in the germline V gene. J was trimmed by 3 bases and V by 1 base; bases with no gene match: 6. This CDR3 region has 16 residues. CDR3 in DNA: TGTGCCAGCAGCTTAGGATTCCCTAGCGGGAGCTACGAGCAGTACTTC. It yields the protein CASSLGFPSGSYEQYF.

V usage is TRBV9 and J usage is TRBJ2-3; 8 bases are a match to TRBD1. The germline CDR1 and CDR2 sequences are SGDLS and YYNGEE. CDR3 size: 15 residues. The V and J ends lost 0 bases and 5 bases, in that order; junction bases with no gene match: 5. CDR3 region: CASSVAPDRGDTQYF. For the CDR3, the DNA is TGTGCCAGCAGCGTAGCACCCGACAGGGGAGATACGCAGTATTTT.

The table lists this clone with many counts. The rearrangement uses TRBV7-9 and TRBJ1-2, with D maybe TRBD1 (5 bases). This CDR3 region has 15 residues. Trimming took 1 base from V and 0 from J, leaving 9 bases between them. Germline CDR1 reads SEHNR; CDR2 reads FQNEAQ (reference sequence). For the CDR3, the DNA is TGTGCCAGCAGCTTAGGCCAGGGAGCTAACTATGGCTACACCTTC. Protein product: CASSLGQGANYGYTF. The full variable domain, completed using reference TRBV7-9 and TRBJ1-2, is DTGVSQNPRHKITKRGQNVTFRCDPISEHNRLYWYRQTLGQGPEFLTYFQNEAQLEKSRLLSDRFSAERPKGSFSTLEIQRTEQGDSAMYLCASSLGQGANYGYTFGSGTRLTVV.

A note on this clone: Other DNA sequences in the same sample also yield this CDR3. This chain joins TRBV18 and TRBJ2-7; 7 nucleotides agree with TRBD1. The CDR3 is made up of 14 amino acids. With 6 bases clipped from V and 0 bases from J, the junction kept 5 bases outside the gene matches. Germline V CDR1 and CDR2: KGHSH, LQKENI. Here the CDR3 DNA reads TGTGCCAGCTCGCCTGGGGACAGCTCCTACGAGCAGTACTTC. Residues: CASSPGDSSYEQYF. The full variable domain, with the rest looked up from reference TRBV18 and TRBJ2-7, is NAGVMQNPRHLVRRRGQEARLRCSPMKGHSHVYWYRQLPEEGLKFMVYLQKENIIDESGMPKERFSAEFPKEGPSILRIQQVVRGDSAAYFCASSPGDSSYEQYFGPGTRLTVT.

This clone was counted between two and nine times. The chain is built from TRBV5-1 and TRBJ1-1, with D possibly matching TRBD1 (5 bases). Germline values: CDR1 SGHRS, CDR2 YFSETQ. This CDR3 is 14 amino acids long. Trimming took 7 bases from V and 2 from J, leaving 15 bases between them. The CDR3, as DNA: TGCGCCAGCTTTCAGGGAACGGCTAACACTGAAGCTTTCTTT. Translated, it gives CASFQGTANTEAFF.

Only a few counts were recorded for this clone. V usage is TRBV29-1 and J usage is TRBJ1-1; no firm D call. With 5 bases removed from V and 4 bases from J, the gap between germline ends came to 17 bases. The CDR3 runs 14 residues. Germline V gene lookup returns CDR1 SQVTM and CDR2 ANQGSEA. DNA for the CDR3: TGCAGCGTTCTAGTTTCGGGGTATCGCACTGAAGCTTTCTTT. Translation: CSVLVSGYRTEAFF.

The chain is built from TRBV5-1 and TRBJ2-7, with 13 bases lining up with TRBD2. This CDR3 is 16 amino acids long. Germline CDR1 reads SGHRS; CDR2 reads YFSETQ. V gave up 3 bases and J gave up 5 bases; unmatched junction bases: 8. The DNA of the CDR3 is TGCGCCAGCAGCTCCCAAGGAACTAGCGGGAGGGACGAGCAGTACTTC. Translating gives CASSSQGTSGRDEQYF.

This clone occurred many times. The chain has TRBV7-2 and TRBJ2-6; 7 nucleotides align to TRBD1. The CDR3 runs to 18 residues. The junction had 10 bases not matched to a gene; V was cut back by 4 bases and J by 1 base. In germline, CDR1 is SGHTA, CDR2 FQGNSA. CDR3 coding DNA: TGTGCCAGCAGCTCAACCGGGACAGTTTTTTCTGGGGCCAACGTCCTGACTTTC. It yields the protein CASSSTGTVFSGANVLTF.

This clone was recorded a few times. J is TRBJ2-7 and V is TRBV4-3; 7 nucleotides align to TRBD2. This CDR3 is 16 amino acids long. Germline lookup yields CDR1 LGHNA and CDR2 YSLEER. J lost 6 bases, V lost 0 bases, and 11 bases had no gene match. The DNA for the CDR3 is TGCGCCAGCAGCCAAGATACGGCGGGAGATAGAGGCGAGCAGTACTTC. Encoded protein: CASSQDTAGDRGEQYF.

Only a few counts were recorded for this clone. The chain has TRBV5-1 and TRBJ2-1, with TRBD2 as a possible D gene (5 bases). Germline loops: CDR1 SGHRS, CDR2 YFSETQ. The V and J ends lost 1 base and 9 bases respectively, with 17 bases between them. The CDR3 is 15 amino acids. CDR3: CASSLRGAFGSEQFF. In nucleotides, the CDR3 is TGCGCCAGCAGCTTGCGAGGCGCATTTGGGAGTGAGCAGTTCTTC.

This clone showed up just a few times. J is TRBJ2-5 and V is TRBV5-1; 10 bases align to TRBD2. CDR1 and CDR2 from the germline V gene are SGHRS and YFSETQ. The CDR3 spans 15 residues. Trimming at V came to 5 bases and at J to 1 base, leaving 5 bases not matched to a gene. Here the CDR3 reads CASRRSGRFQETQYF. The CDR3 region has the DNA TGCGCCAGCAGGCGTAGCGGGAGGTTCCAAGAGACCCAGTACTTC.

The chain recombines TRBV28 with TRBJ2-1; TRBD2 matches at 7 bases. This CDR3 is built from 14 residues. The germline V gene has CDR1 MDHEN and CDR2 SYDVKM. V gave up 9 bases and J gave up 9 bases; unmatched junction bases: 14. The CDR3 spells CASWGSGGGSEQFF. CDR3 DNA sequence: TGTGCCAGTTGGGGCTCGGGAGGCGGAAGTGAGCAGTTCTTC.

This sequence joins TRBV5-1 and TRBJ2-1; a possible D gene is TRBD2 (6 bases). This CDR3 has 15 residues. Germline V gene sequence: CDR1 SGHRS, CDR2 YFSETQ. Trimming took off 0 bases at V and 5 bases at J, with 12 bases between the two ends. In DNA, the CDR3 is TGCGCCAGCAGCTTGGGGACTACCCGACACAATGAGCAGTTCTTC. This translates into CASSLGTTRHNEQFF.

There are many counts of this clone. The sample holds other DNA sequences that translate to the same CDR3. The J gene is TRBJ2-7, the V gene TRBV7-2, with D perhaps being TRBD1 or TRBD2 (6 bases each). This CDR3 region has 13 residues. Germline assignment: CDR1 SGHTA and CDR2 FQGNSA. V was pared by 3 bases and J by 3 bases, with 9 bases between. The CDR3 loop reads CASSFGGGYEQYF. CDR3 coding DNA: TGTGCCAGCAGCTTCGGGGGCGGCTACGAGCAGTACTTC.

The table lists this clone with a few counts. V is TRBV5-6 and J is TRBJ2-1; D is perhaps TRBD1 (5 bases). From germline, CDR1 is SGHDT and CDR2 YYEEEE. The CDR3 loop spans 15 amino acids. Between the trimmed V and J ends, which lost 2 bases and 6 bases, there was a span of 15 bases. This CDR3 is CASSFTFRAANEQFF. The CDR3 nucleotides read TGTGCCAGCAGCTTCACTTTCAGGGCGGCCAATGAGCAGTTCTTC. The full variable domain, in which reference TRBV5-6 and TRBJ2-1 provide the parts outside the CDR3, is DAGVTQSPTHLIKTRGQQVTLRCSPKSGHDTVSWYQQALGQGPQFIFQYYEEEERQRGNFPDRFSGHQFPNYSSELNVNALLLGDSALYLCASSFTFRAANEQFFGPGTRLTVL.

V and J are TRBV5-1 and TRBJ1-5; D might be TRBD1 (6 bases). Trimming took 1 base from V and 4 from J, leaving 9 bases between them. The CDR3 runs 14 residues. CDR1 is SGHRS, CDR2 YFSETQ, per germline. In nucleotides, the CDR3 is TGCGCCAGCAGCTTGTCAGGGGAAAATCAGCCCCAGCATTTT. Translating it yields CASSLSGENQPQHF. The whole variable domain, filled in from reference TRBV5-1 and TRBJ1-5, reads KAGVTQTPRYLIKTRGQQVTLSCSPISGHRSVSWYQQTPGQGLQFLFEYFSETQRNKGNFPGRFSGRQFSNSRSEMNVSTLELGDSALYLCASSLSGENQPQHFGDGTRLSIL.

A few counts support this clone. This chain links TRBV7-8 with TRBJ2-7, with D perhaps TRBD2 (6 bases). The CDR3 sequence is 15 residues long. The ends were cut back, 1 base at V and 4 bases at J, with 14 bases in the middle. CDR1 is SGHVS and CDR2 is FQNEAQ in the germline V gene. The CDR3 DNA is TGTGCCAGCAGCTTAGAGTTCGGGAGTGGGTACGAGCAGTACTTC. This gives the protein CASSLEFGSGYEQYF.

This clone has ten or more counts. The chain uses TRBV6-1 and TRBJ2-7, with 12 bases lining up with TRBD2. Germline CDR1 MNHNS, CDR2 SASEGT. V lost 3 bases and J lost 3; bases outside the gene matches: 9. CDR3 length equals 17 residues. In nucleotides, the CDR3 is TGTGCCAGCAGTGAGACTAGCGGGGGTACTGTGGGCTACGAGCAGTACTTC. As protein: CASSETSGGTVGYEQYF.

The chain carries TRBV4-2 and TRBJ2-1; 8 nucleotides agree with TRBD2. Trimming removed 3 bases from V and 5 bases from J; junction bases left unmatched: 9. The germline gives CDR1 LGHNA, CDR2 YNFKEQ. CDR3 size: 16 residues. CDR3 DNA: TGTGCCAGCAGCCAGCTCATAGCGGGAATGAACAATGAGCAGTTCTTC. Protein sequence: CASSQLIAGMNNEQFF.